This T cell receptor (beta chain) is drawn from a study of control samples from healthy donors and cancer patients. V lost 6 bases and J 0 bases, leaving 9 bases between the germline ends. This CDR3 comprises 13 residues. Germline CDR1 and CDR2: MGHDK and SYGVNS. Profiled with immunoSEQ multiplex PCR; TCRdb holds only in-frame clones, not every one. Of approximately 170,000 clones in the sample, roughly 90% were seen once. Sequenced material: blood. This clonotype was sampled from a woman aged 30 to 39 in good health. The chain recombines TRBV25-1 with TRBJ2-7; D is perhaps TRBD1 (6 bases). CDR3 coding DNA: TGTGCCAGCAGACAGGGTAGCTCCTACGAGCAGTACTTC. Translation: CASRQGSSYEQYF.